This T cell receptor (beta chain) was found in a study of T cells expressing NK-cell markers. Study-level background: The TCR beta repertoires were obtained from sorted CD3+CD56+NKG2C+, CD3+CD56+NKG2C- and CD3+CD56-NKG2C+ T cells. The study sequenced eight donors, seven HCMV-seropositive and one seronegative.

Germline loops: CDR1 LNHDA, CDR2 SQIVND (reference sequence). The CDR3 is made up of 14 amino acids. TCRdb re-called the 5' RACE reads and shows each CDR3 protein once, DNA omitted. The table lists roughly 160,000 distinct CDR3 sequences. Broader study findings: NKG2C+ dominant clonotypes from a handful of donors made up roughly 1.0-7.0% of CD8+ T cells.

On this clonotype: Its specificity is unknown.

Input material: blood T cells: a sorted CD56 or NKG2C T cell subset, CD4+ or CD8+ T cells, or bulk PBMC T cells (not recorded which). The chain links TRBV19 to TRBJ1-2; lacking DNA, the TRBD1 call made by TCRdb goes unchecked. This receptor was obtained from a man aged 18 to 69 in good health. This chain's CDR3 is CASTPADANYGYTF.